This entry lists 6 T cell receptor beta chains sequenced from one sample in a study of T cell changes during pregnancy in multiple sclerosis. Repertoires were generated with immunoSEQ multiplex PCR, while TCRdb's copy carries only in-frame clones and drops some. The sample has about 56,000 clones, around 90% seen once. Sequenced material: CD4+ T cells from peripheral blood mononuclear cells, taken in the third trimester of pregnancy. The origin of the receptors is a female donor with multiple sclerosis, enrolled in a pregnancy study.

This chain connects TRBV30 to TRBJ2-7, with 8 nucleotides matching TRBD2. The length of the CDR3 is 12 residues. The germline V gene has CDR1 GTSNPN and CDR2 SVGIG (reference sequence). The V segment lost 6 bases and the J segment 4 bases; nucleotides outside the gene matches: 5. CDR3 sequence (DNA): TGTGCCTGTGGGCCTAGCGGGTACGAGCAGTACTTC. Translation gives CACGPSGYEQYF. Supplemented by reference TRBV30 and TRBJ2-7, the full variable domain reads SQTIHQWPATLVQPVGSPLSLECTVEGTSNPNLYWYRQAAGRGLQLLFYSVGIGQISSEVPQNLSASRPQDRQFILSSKKLLLSDSGFYLCACGPSGYEQYFGPGTRLTVT.

The chain employs TRBV19 and TRBJ1-1; TRBD1 might be the D (5 bases). The CDR3 is made up of 16 amino acids. V gave up 10 bases and J gave up 0 bases, with 21 bases separating them. Germline lookup yields CDR1 LNHDA and CDR2 SQIVND (reference sequence). The CDR3 is CATLNPPGGMNTEAFF. The CDR3 DNA sequence: TGTGCCACCCTGAATCCACCCGGGGGGATGAACACTGAAGCTTTCTTT.

The chain joins TRBV6-4 to TRBJ1-6; the match to TRBD1 covers 7 bases. Trimming took 6 bases from V and 5 from J; bases not matched to a gene: 10. The CDR3 length is 16 residues. Germline values: CDR1 MRHNA, CDR2 SNTAGT. The CDR3 region is CASRLEGAANNSPLHF. CDR3 nucleotide sequence: TGTGCCAGCAGATTAGAGGGGGCAGCAAATAATTCACCCCTCCACTTT.

CDR3 in DNA: TGTGCCTGGGGGACAGGGGGGAGGGAGACCCAGTACTTC. Encoded protein: CAWGTGGRETQYF. The chain recombines TRBV30 with TRBJ2-5, with TRBD1 matching over 11 bases. Per germline, CDR1 GTSNPN and CDR2 SVGIG (reference sequence). CDR3 length: 13 residues. Germline trimming cut 5 bases from V and 5 bases from J; bases unmatched to any gene: 4.

The chain links TRBV7-2 to TRBJ1-6; D not resolved. Germline V lookup: CDR1 SGHTA, CDR2 FQGNSA. Trimming stripped 5 bases from V and 0 bases from J, with 11 bases between. This CDR3 spans 16 amino acids. The CDR3 DNA follows: TGTGCCAGCAGCGATTTGAAGAGCTCCTATAATTCACCCCTCCACTTT. Translating it yields CASSDLKSSYNSPLHF.

V and J are TRBV13 and TRBJ1-5; TRBD1 is a possible D gene (5 bases). The CDR3 runs 14 residues. Per the germline V gene, CDR1 is PRHDT and CDR2 is FYEKMQ (reference sequence). Deletions cut 2 bases from V and 12 bases from J, with 17 bases between. The CDR3 DNA reads as TGTGCCAGCAGCTTAATATCAGGGTTCGAATACCAGCATTTT. Its translation: CASSLISGFEYQHF. The full variable domain, its missing parts supplied by reference TRBV13 and TRBJ1-5, is AAGVIQSPRHLIKEKRETATLKCYPIPRHDTVYWYQQGPGQDPQFLISFYEKMQSDKGSIPDRFSAQQFSDYHSELNMSSLELGDSALYFCASSLISGFEYQHFGDGTRLSIL.